The subject of this entry is one TCR beta chain. Its antigen remains unidentified. The conserved phenylalanine or tryptophan is not found at the CDR3 terminus, so this likely reflects a read error. Investigators took RNA and DNA out together from 20-30 mg of unsorted bulk tissue. Without exception, tumor samples held over 80% viable tumor cells. The data were taken from a study of tumor-infiltrating lymphocytes in primary liver carcinoma. Study in general: The patients included men and women who were aged 30 to 69 years. Study results and limitations: A fraction of only about 7.5-25% of top clones appeared in all five tumor regions. Tumor-blood pairs (like tumor-adjacent pairs) overlapped less than tumor region pairs did.

A constant-region primer served to make TCR beta cDNA from about 530 ng total RNA. Library construction for TCR beta comprised three nested multiplex PCR rounds performed with slightly modified ARM-PCR. TRBV1-TRBV30 forward primers paired with a C-beta reverse primer drove the first two PCR rounds, ten to eleven cycles each. TCRdb reprocessed the multiplex PCR reads via MiXCR and lists one record per CDR3 protein. The table includes tens of thousands of distinct CDR3 sequences, roughly 77% detected once. The junction had 12 bases not matched to a gene; V was cut back by 8 bases and J by 3 bases. CDR1 SGHAT and CDR2 FQNNGV come from the germline V gene. The CDR3 extends over 15 amino acids.

The chain couples TRBV11-2 to TRBJ2-7; 8 bases are a match to TRBD2. The source of this sequence is a man aged 40-50 years with primary liver carcinoma and hepatitis B virus infection. Sequencing was carried out using liver tumor tissue from sampling region 3. Subset indicated: tumor region T3, left-lateral pole. CDR3 in amino acids: CASGQYSGGDYEQYL. The CDR3 DNA sequence: TGTGCCAGCGGCCAATATTCGGGAGGGGACTACGAGCAGTACCTC.